These T cell receptor beta chains were read from a single sample in a study of cytomegalovirus exposure and HLA in healthy donors. Some clones are missing from TCRdb's copy, which holds only in-frame ones; the method was immunoSEQ multiplex PCR. Among nearly 110,000 clones listed, around 82% were seen once. Material for sequencing was PBMCs. The receptors derive from a man in his forties or fifties in good health and CMV-seronegative. CDR3s include the opening cysteine and the closing phenylalanine or tryptophan. Each record gives: J gene, clone size, CDR3 length, D gene, V gene, CDR3 DNA, CDR3 protein. A D gene is named only where the DNA matches it firmly. Clone size is given for some rows only: seen once, a few or many times, or a class if the clone is expanded.

TRBJ2-7 . 14 . TRBV14 TGTGCCAGCAGCCAGACTAGGGAAGTAGCCGAGCAGTACTTC CASSQTREVAEQYF
TRBJ2-3 . 17 TRBD1 TRBV7-2 TGTGCCAGCAGCTTATGGGGCAGGGGGCTTGGGACAGATACGCAGTATTTT CASSLWGRGLGTDTQYF
TRBJ1-1 . 15 . TRBV15 TGTGCCACCCGTGGGTTCCGTACAGCGAACACTGAAGCTTTCTTT CATRGFRTANTEAFF
TRBJ2-7 . 14 . TRBV7-2 TGTGCCAGCAGCTTAGCTGTCAGGGAATACGAGCAGTACTTC CASSLAVREYEQYF
TRBJ1-2 . 13 . TRBV5-1 TGCGCCAGCAGCCCACAGAGTGATGGTGGCTACACCTTC CASSPQSDGGYTF
TRBJ2-3 few 15 TRBD2 TRBV5-1 TGCGCCAGCAGCTTGGAGAGCGGGGGTCTAGTTACGCAGTATTTT CASSLESGGLVTQYF
TRBJ2-1 . 13 . TRBV7-6 TGTGCCAGCAGCCTCCGGGCGGGTTATGAGCAGTTCTTC CASSLRAGYEQFF
TRBJ1-2 . 13 . TRBV7-9 TGTGCCAGCAGCCCTGAACAACCCCGTGGCTACACCTTC CASSPEQPRGYTF
TRBJ1-5 . 16 . TRBV4-2 TGTGCCAGCGCGGCGGAGAGGACAGCCTACAATCAGCCCCAGCATTTT CASAAERTAYNQPQHF
TRBJ1-4 . 14 TRBD1 TRBV14 TGTGCCAGCAGCCAAGCGGGACAGGGTGAAAAACTGTTTTTT CASSQAGQGEKLFF